Listed below are T cell receptor beta chains from one sample, sequenced in a study of CD8 T cells in Susac syndrome. TCRdb re-derived calls from the immunoSEQ multiplex PCR reads in MiXCR, one entry per CDR3 protein. The sample holds roughly 330,000 distinct CDR3 sequences, 92% seen once. Sample: CD4+ T cells from PBMCs. These receptors were obtained from a human donor with multiple sclerosis. Both conserved end residues are part of each CDR3. The D gene is left open where the match is weak. Some rows mark clone size as missing; the rest say once, few, many or name a class of expanded clone.

clone size,V gene,D gene,J gene,CDR3 DNA,CDR3 protein
NA,TRBV3-1,NA,TRBJ1-1,TGTGCCAGCAGGCTCGGGCCAGGGGCTGAAGCTTTCTTT,CASRLGPGAEAFF
NA,TRBV20-1,NA,TRBJ1-5,TGCAGTGCTAGGGCACAGAACAATCAGCCCCAGCATTTT,CSARAQNNQPQHF
NA,TRBV11-2,NA,TRBJ2-3,TGTGCCAGCTCGCCGGGGACGGGGATAGCCGTGGCAGATACGCAGTATTTT,CASSPGTGIAVADTQYF
once,TRBV5-4,NA,TRBJ1-2,TGTGCCAGCAGCCACCCCCGGGAAACCCGCTATGGCTACACCTTC,CASSHPRETRYGYTF
NA,TRBV7-3,TRBD1,TRBJ2-1,TGTGCCAGCAGCTTGGGCGGACAGGGGTATGAGCAGTTCTTC,CASSLGGQGYEQFF
NA,TRBV5-1,TRBD1,TRBJ2-7,TGCGCCAGCAGCCCAACGTCCTCAGGGGGCAGGAGGTACGAGCAGTACTTC,CASSPTSSGGRRYEQYF
NA,TRBV12-3/TRBV12-4,NA,TRBJ2-1,TGTGCCAGCAGTTTAAGTTGGGGGGGGGCTCACAATGAGCAGTTCTTC,CASSLSWGGAHNEQFF
NA,TRBV4-3,NA,TRBJ2-1,TGCGCCAGCAGCGGTCAGGGTTTCTCCTACAATGAGCAGTTCTTC,CASSGQGFSYNEQFF
NA,TRBV13,NA,TRBJ1-3,TGTGCCAGCAGCCCCGTTGGCGGCTCTGGAAACACCATATATTTT,CASSPVGGSGNTIYF
NA,TRBV20-1,NA,TRBJ1-1,TGCAGTGCTAGGGGGAGCTTGAACACTGAAGCTTTCTTT,CSARGSLNTEAFF
NA,TRBV18,NA,TRBJ2-7,TGTGCCAGCTCACCACCGAGGACAGCCTACTACGAGCAGTACTTC,CASSPPRTAYYEQYF
once,TRBV24-1,NA,TRBJ2-7,TGTGCCACCAGTGATGGTGACAGGCCGAGCTCCTACGAGCAGTACTTC,CATSDGDRPSSYEQYF
once,TRBV7-2,TRBD2,TRBJ2-1,TGTGCCAGCAGCTATACTAGCGGGCCTTACAATGAGCAGTTCTTC,CASSYTSGPYNEQFF
NA,TRBV30,NA,TRBJ1-1,TGTGGCTGCGTCTGGACAAGACAAGCTTTCTTT,CGCVWTRQAFF
once,TRBV7-2,NA,TRBJ2-3,TGTGCCAGCAGCCCGCTTCGACTTTCTCTTGGGGATACGCAGTATTTT,CASSPLRLSLGDTQYF
NA,TRBV19,TRBD1,TRBJ2-2,TGTGCCAGTAAAGGATTGGGACAGGGTTATAGCGGGGAGCTGTTTTTT,CASKGLGQGYSGELFF
NA,TRBV6-6,NA,TRBJ1-2,TGTGCCAGCAGTTACCCTGGACAGAGTTATGGCTACACCTTC,CASSYPGQSYGYTF
NA,TRBV7-2,TRBD1,TRBJ2-2,TGTGCCAGCAGCTTCACCGGGACAGGGGACACCGGGGAGCTGTTTTTT,CASSFTGTGDTGELFF
NA,TRBV28,NA,TRBJ2-2,TGTGCCAGCAGTTTTCTTGCAGGGGCTGTCGGGGACCTGTTTTTT,CASSFLAGAVGDLFF
NA,TRBV6-1,TRBD2,TRBJ2-1,TGTGCCAGCAGACACTTCACCGGGACTAGCGGTCGCAATGAGCAGTTCTTC,CASRHFTGTSGRNEQFF
NA,TRBV5-1,TRBD1,TRBJ2-6,TGCGCCAGCAGCGCTCGGCCCTGGCAGGGGGCATCTGGGGCCAACGTCCTGACTTTC,CASSARPWQGASGANVLTF
NA,TRBV30,NA,TRBJ1-2,TGTGCCTGGAGTGTACAGGCAGGGATAGGCTACACCTTC,CAWSVQAGIGYTF
NA,TRBV9,NA,TRBJ1-1,TGTGCCAGCAGCGTAGGGAGCAGGGTAGGTAGTGAAGCTTTCTTT,CASSVGSRVGSEAFF
NA,TRBV19,NA,TRBJ1-5,TGTGCCAGTAGTTGGGCAGGGCTAGGTCAGCCCCAGCATTTT,CASSWAGLGQPQHF
NA,TRBV20-1,NA,TRBJ2-2,TGCAGTGCTAGAGTGAGGGGACCGAGCTCGAACACCGGGGAGCTGTTTTTT,CSARVRGPSSNTGELFF
NA,TRBV7-9,NA,TRBJ1-1,TGTGCCAGCAGCTTAGGACAGTCCCCCCGAGCTTTCTTT,CASSLGQSPRAFF
once,TRBV7-9,NA,TRBJ1-5,TGTGCCAGCAGCTTAGAACAGGGAAGGGGCAATCAGCCCCAGCATTTT,CASSLEQGRGNQPQHF
NA,TRBV11-2,NA,TRBJ1-1,TGTGCCAGCAGCCCCCGGGTTTACACTGAAGCTTTCTTT,CASSPRVYTEAFF
once,TRBV12-5,NA,TRBJ1-2,TGTGCTAGTGGTTTGAACGTCCACTATGGCTACACCTTC,CASGLNVHYGYTF
NA,TRBV3-1,TRBD1,TRBJ2-2,TGTGCCAGCAGGGACAGGGGTTCCGGGGAGCTGTTTTTT,CASRDRGSGELFF
once,TRBV7-9,TRBD1,TRBJ1-4,TGTGCCAGCAGCTTAGTAGTCTCAACCAGGGGGAAACTGTTTTTT,CASSLVVSTRGKLFF
NA,TRBV30,NA,TRBJ1-3,TGTGCCTGGAGGGAAGGCAGCCTCTCTGGAAACACCATATATTTT,CAWREGSLSGNTIYF
NA,TRBV6-1,NA,TRBJ2-5,TGTGCCAGCAGTGAAACTCCCGGGGGGCCGCGCCAAGAGACCCAGTACTTC,CASSETPGGPRQETQYF
once,TRBV30,TRBD2,TRBJ2-1,TGTGCCTGGACGCGTAGCGGGATAAGCAATGAGCAGTTCTTC,CAWTRSGISNEQFF
NA,TRBV20-1,TRBD2,TRBJ2-7,TGCAGTGCTAGAGGGATTAGCGGGACGACGACCTACGAGCAGTACTTC,CSARGISGTTTYEQYF
NA,TRBV12-3/TRBV12-4,TRBD1,TRBJ1-2,TGTGCCAGCAGTCTAAGGGGGCGCACTAGCTATGGCTACACCTTC,CASSLRGRTSYGYTF
once,TRBV7-2,NA,TRBJ2-7,TGTGCCAGCAGCGCCTGGGGAAGGGGGTCTGTCTACGAGCAGTACTTC,CASSAWGRGSVYEQYF
NA,TRBV3-1,NA,TRBJ2-3,TGTGCCAGCAGCTTCGGACCCCGAGGGGGAGATACGCAGTATTTT,CASSFGPRGGDTQYF
NA,TRBV29-1,TRBD1,TRBJ1-1,TGCAGCGTTGAACCGGGACAGGGTACAGAAGCTTTCTTT,CSVEPGQGTEAFF
NA,TRBV5-1,NA,TRBJ2-3,TGCGCCAGCAGCCCAGACAGGACATGGGGTACAGATACGCAGTATTTT,CASSPDRTWGTDTQYF
NA,TRBV12-3/TRBV12-4,TRBD1,TRBJ1-2,TGTGCCAGCAGTACAGGGGCAGGCGGCTACACCTTC,CASSTGAGGYTF
NA,TRBV12-3/TRBV12-4,NA,TRBJ2-3,TGTGCCAGCAGCCGACCTCCAGAGGATACGCAGTATTTT,CASSRPPEDTQYF
NA,TRBV7-8,NA,TRBJ2-7,TGTGCCAGCAGCTTAGTATCGGGAGTCTCCTACGAGCAGTACTTC,CASSLVSGVSYEQYF
NA,TRBV7-9,NA,TRBJ2-4,TGTGCCAGCAGCAAGACCTATTTTCTGGAAAACATTCAGTACTTC,CASSKTYFLENIQYF
NA,TRBV3-1,NA,TRBJ1-5,TGTGCCAGCAGCCAAGGGCTTTATCAGCCCCAGCATTTT,CASSQGLYQPQHF
NA,TRBV29-1,TRBD1,TRBJ1-5,TGCAGCGTTGGTGGGACAGGGGTCCAGCCCCAGCATTTT,CSVGGTGVQPQHF